The entry that follows covers one T cell receptor beta chain sequence. Its antigen is not identified. The sample is drawn from a study of shared clonotypes between healthy human individuals. This table comes from immunoSEQ multiplex PCR, and its TCRdb copy is limited to in-frame clones, with some not included. The sample records millions of clones, approximately 95% being singletons. Trimming took 4 bases from V and 4 from J; bases not matched to a gene: 8. Looked up from germline, CDR1 is LGHNA and CDR2 is YSLEER. The CDR3 runs 15 residues. The naive CD8 fraction comprised CD45RO-negative cells positively selected for CCR7 and excluded terminally differentiated effector memory CD45RA+ cells. Adult Caucasians living in Nashville, Tennessee made up all of the donors. Whole-study findings and limits: Among donors, the sharing of clonotypes was expected to be influenced by sequencing depth. Although depth was large, rarefaction showed that sequencing of the sorted subsets was incomplete.

The chain carries TRBV4-3 and TRBJ1-1; 8 bases line up with TRBD1. The sample was naive CD8+ T cells sorted from blood. The clonotype comes from a man in his late teens or twenties in good health. CDR3 sequence reads: CASSRLTGASTEAFF. The CDR3 region has the DNA TGCGCCAGCAGCCGCCTGACAGGGGCGTCCACTGAAGCTTTCTTT.